This T cell receptor beta chain was sequenced for a study of cytomegalovirus exposure and HLA in healthy donors. Comments on this clone: What it recognizes is unknown.

Everyone who donated was a healthy bone marrow donor. General study findings and limits: Links to common viral pathogens appeared, in a later analysis, for several of the most significant clusters.

Germline CDR1 LNHDA, CDR2 SQIVND (reference sequence). This CDR3 has 13 amino acids. Trimming removed 5 bases from V and 1 base from J, with 6 bases in between. The PCR contained 60 Vbeta and 13 Jbeta primers. Method: immunoSEQ multiplex PCR; TCRdb's copy keeps in-frame clones and lacks some. The sample consists of over 75,000 clones, roughly 80% of them appearing once. The chain joins TRBV19 to TRBJ1-5; possibly TRBD1 for D (6 bases). This receptor was identified in a middle-aged man in good health and CMV-seropositive. The specimen sequenced was PBMCs. CDR3 amino acids: CASSGQSNQPQHF. CDR3 DNA sequence: TGTGCCAGTAGTGGACAGAGCAATCAGCCCCAGCATTTT.